This T cell receptor (beta chain) came from a study of blood T cells in healthy people across ages. Deletions cut 3 bases from V and 0 bases from J, with 11 bases between. This CDR3 contains 15 residues. The germline V gene encodes CDR1 SGDLS and CDR2 YYNGEE. Sample-barcoded 5' priming and a J-beta primer mix drove a second PCR of about 6 to 12 cycles. TCRdb ran MiXCR on the 5' RACE reads and lists one entry per CDR3 protein. The sample has 1,500,000 or so distinct CDR3 sequences; 45% to 70% are singletons. Sample: blood. The chain employs TRBV9 and TRBJ2-3; D is perhaps TRBD2 (5 bases). This receptor was taken from a man aged 18 to 30 in good health. This CDR3 reads CASSERLTSTDTQYF. DNA for the CDR3: TGTGCCAGCAGCGAAAGACTAACCAGCACAGATACGCAGTATTTT.